The 22 T cell receptor beta chains listed next were all sequenced from one sample in a study of blood T cell repertoires in COVID-19. Profiling relied on immunoSEQ multiplex PCR, and the TCRdb table lists in-frame clones only, not all of them. This sample has about 69,000 clones, with under 85% found just once. Sample: peripheral blood. The receptors originated from a man in his fifties with COVID-19, enrolled during active disease.

This clone was recorded once. As DNA, the CDR3 is TGTGCCAGCAGGGGGGGTTTACTCTACGAGCAGTACTTC. It is translated as CASRGGLLYEQYF. The V gene is TRBV6-5, the J gene TRBJ2-7, with a tentative D call TRBD2 (6 bases). CDR3 size: 13 residues. The germline V gene encodes CDR1 MNHEY and CDR2 SVGAGI. Between the trimmed V and J ends, which lost 6 bases and 3 bases, there was a span of 12 bases.

This chain joins TRBV5-1 and TRBJ1-2, with D hard to call. CDR1 and CDR2 (germline): SGHRS, YFSETQ. The V end was cut by 7 bases, the J end by 3 bases, with 13 bases between. The CDR3 runs 13 residues. This chain's CDR3 is CASANDRDYGYTF. The CDR3 nucleotides are TGCGCCAGCGCTAACGACCGGGACTATGGCTACACCTTC.

The rearrangement joins TRBV11-2 to TRBJ1-2; maybe TRBD1 (5 bases). The CDR3 extends over 16 amino acids. Germline V gives CDR1 SGHAT, CDR2 FQNNGV. Trimming left V 5 bases short and J 7 bases short, with 23 bases between. The CDR3 bases are TGTGCCAGCAGCAGCCGACAGAGTACCACTAATATTGGCTACACCTTC. Its translation is CASSSRQSTTNIGYTF.

The genes are TRBV19 and TRBJ2-7; 7 bases are a match to TRBD1. The length of the CDR3 is 15 residues. From germline, CDR1 is LNHDA and CDR2 SQIVND (reference sequence). V trimming: 3 bases; J trimming: 3 bases; junction bases outside the gene matches: 8. The CDR3 DNA sequence: TGTGCCAGTAGTATCGAAACGGGACAGATCTACGAGCAGTACTTC. It specifies CASSIETGQIYEQYF.

The genes are TRBV7-9 and TRBJ2-2; 8 nucleotides line up with TRBD1. This CDR3 spans 16 amino acids. CDR1 is SEHNR, CDR2 FQNEAQ, per germline (reference sequence). V was clipped by 3 bases and J by 4 bases; unmatched bases: 7. In nucleotides, the CDR3 is TGTGCCAGCAGCTTTCAGGGGGCGTACAGCACCGGGGAGCTGTTTTTT. Its protein product is CASSFQGAYSTGELFF.

The chain is built from TRBV7-2 and TRBJ2-7; possibly TRBD2 for D (7 bases). This CDR3 has 18 amino acids. Trimming cost V 0 bases and J 1 base, with 19 bases left between them. Germline V gene data show CDR1 as SGHTA and CDR2 as FQGNSA. The CDR3 loop is CASSLAQGLRGPSYEQYF. The CDR3 nucleotides read TGTGCCAGCAGCTTAGCTCAGGGTCTGCGGGGGCCTTCCTACGAGCAGTACTTC.

Remarks on this clone: The same CDR3 can be traced to other DNA sequences in this sample. The chain carries TRBV12-3 or TRBV12-4 and TRBJ2-7; possibly TRBD2 for D (5 bases). This CDR3 spans 12 amino acids. V was shortened by 5 bases and J by 3 bases, with 8 bases between the two germline ends. The CDR3 sequence: CASSRGNYEQYF. In DNA form, the CDR3 reads TGTGCCAGCAGTCGGGGAAACTACGAGCAGTACTTC.

The V call is TRBV5-1, the J call TRBJ2-2; TRBD2 matches 8 bases. CDR3 length equals 19 residues. Trimming took 0 bases from V and 1 from J; bases not matched to a gene: 11. The germline V gene encodes CDR1 SGHRS and CDR2 YFSETQ. The CDR3 protein is CASSLVPSGSQLNTGELFF. The CDR3 coding sequence is TGCGCCAGCAGCTTGGTCCCTAGCGGGTCTCAACTGAACACCGGGGAGCTGTTTTTT.

The V call is TRBV29-1, the J call TRBJ2-5; maybe TRBD2 (5 bases). The V and J ends lost 0 bases and 2 bases respectively, with 7 bases between them. Germline V gene data show CDR1 as SQVTM and CDR2 as ANQGSEA. The CDR3 length is 13 residues. CDR3: CSVEEADQETQYF. CDR3 DNA sequence: TGCAGCGTTGAAGAAGCGGATCAAGAGACCCAGTACTTC.

V usage is TRBV30 and J usage is TRBJ2-7; 8 bases align to TRBD1. The V and J ends lost 2 bases and 6 bases, in that order; junction bases with no gene match: 6. Germline V gene lookup returns CDR1 GTSNPN and CDR2 SVGIG (reference sequence). The CDR3 extends over 13 amino acids. CDR3 DNA: TGTGCCTGGAGTTCAGGGACAGGTTTCGAGCAGTACTTC. This codes for CAWSSGTGFEQYF.

This chain uses TRBV2 with TRBJ1-2; D is unclear. CDR1 is SNHLY and CDR2 is FYNNEI in the germline V gene. The CDR3 length is 15 residues. V dropped 4 bases and J dropped 0 bases, with 12 bases sitting between them. DNA of the CDR3: TGTGCCAGCAGTGTATCGAGAGCGACTAACTATGGCTACACCTTC. It is translated as CASSVSRATNYGYTF.

J is TRBJ2-1 and V is TRBV7-8; a weak D match, TRBD2 (6 bases). Looked up from germline, CDR1 is SGHVS and CDR2 is FQNEAQ. The length of the CDR3 is 16 residues. V lost 0 bases to trimming and J lost 1 base, with 10 bases between them. The CDR3 reads CASSLARGTSYNEQFF. The CDR3 nucleotides read TGTGCCAGCAGCTTAGCTCGCGGGACGTCCTACAATGAGCAGTTCTTC.

This chain connects TRBV9 to TRBJ2-3; D is uncertain. This CDR3 region has 12 residues. CDR1 and CDR2 (germline): SGDLS, YYNGEE. Trimming left V 4 bases short and J 3 bases short, with 6 bases between. The CDR3 bases are TGTGCCAGCAGCCCCTCGACAGATACGCAGTATTTT. Protein sequence: CASSPSTDTQYF.

The rearrangement links TRBV6-5 to TRBJ2-1; possibly TRBD1 for D (5 bases). CDR3 length equals 15 residues. Looked up from germline, CDR1 is MNHEY and CDR2 is SVGAGI. V was trimmed by 5 bases and J by 8 bases, leaving 19 bases between them. CDR3: CASSKRNTGVDEQFF. For the CDR3, the DNA is TGTGCCAGCAGTAAACGTAATACAGGAGTCGATGAGCAGTTCTTC.

The chain uses TRBV27 and TRBJ1-5, with 7 positions matching TRBD1. Per germline, CDR1 MNHEY and CDR2 SMNVEV (reference sequence). The CDR3 contains 14 residues. V shed 4 bases, J shed 7 bases, and the junction held 7 bases outside the gene matches. The CDR3 coding sequence is TGTGCCAGCAGTTACACAGGGGCAGGGCAGCCCCAGCATTTT. Translating gives CASSYTGAGQPQHF.

V gene TRBV3-1 (or the pseudogene TRBV3-2) combines with J gene TRBJ1-3; the D is unclear. V was cut by 2 bases and J by 4 bases, with 9 bases left in between. Per germline, CDR1 LGHDT and CDR2 YNNKEL (reference sequence). The CDR3 is 14 residues long. The CDR3, as DNA: TGTGCCAGCAGCCAACGGGGTAACGGAAACACCATATATTTT. Amino acid sequence: CASSQRGNGNTIYF.

The rearrangement joins TRBV7-2 to TRBJ2-3; 8 bases map to TRBD2. V gave up 5 bases and J gave up 2 bases; unmatched junction bases: 12. This CDR3 has 17 residues. The germline CDR1 and CDR2 sequences are SGHTA and FQGNSA. CDR3 sequence reads: CASSRPIGRGDTDTQYF. For the CDR3, the DNA is TGTGCCAGCAGCAGGCCCATTGGGCGGGGGGACACAGATACGCAGTATTTT.

The J gene is TRBJ1-5, the V gene TRBV18; D is unclear. V was pared by 2 bases and J by 4 bases, with 15 bases between. CDR3 length: 16 amino acids. The germline CDR1 and CDR2 sequences are KGHSH and LQKENI. CDR3 in amino acids: CASSPGSPGGNQPQHF. CDR3 sequence (DNA): TGTGCCAGCTCACCAGGCAGCCCGGGAGGGAATCAGCCCCAGCATTTT.

The chain combines TRBV9 with TRBJ1-1, with D possibly TRBD1 on 5 matching bases. V was cut by 0 bases and J by 1 base, with 7 bases left in between. CDR1 is SGDLS, CDR2 YYNGEE, per germline. This CDR3 spans 14 amino acids. The CDR3 spells CASSVVGGNTEAFF. The CDR3 nucleotides read TGTGCCAGCAGCGTAGTGGGGGGGAACACTGAAGCTTTCTTT.

The chain employs TRBV29-1 and TRBJ1-1, with TRBD1 matching 8 bases. This CDR3 region has 14 residues. Unmatched junction bases numbered 5, after V lost 4 bases and J lost 1 base. Germline CDR1 reads SQVTM; CDR2 reads ANQGSEA. CDR3 in amino acids: CSVAMTGENTEAFF. The CDR3 DNA sequence: TGCAGCGTTGCTATGACAGGGGAGAACACTGAAGCTTTCTTT.

The chain joins TRBV4-1 to TRBJ2-5; 11 bases are a match to TRBD2. This CDR3 region has 16 residues. V lost 4 bases to trimming and J lost 4 bases; unmatched junction nucleotides: 8. CDR1 is MGHRA, CDR2 YSYEKL, per germline. The CDR3 loop is CASSLRTSGFSETQYF. The CDR3 coding sequence is TGCGCCAGCAGCCTACGGACTAGCGGGTTTTCAGAGACCCAGTACTTC.

The J gene is TRBJ1-3, the V gene TRBV7-7; D is unresolved. This CDR3 region has 15 residues. Between the trimmed V and J ends, which lost 2 bases and 0 bases, there was a span of 8 bases. The germline gives CDR1 SSHAT, CDR2 FNYEAQ (reference sequence). Written as DNA, the CDR3 is TGTGCCAGCAGCTTAACAGTAGACTCTGGAAACACCATATATTTT. Translating gives CASSLTVDSGNTIYF.